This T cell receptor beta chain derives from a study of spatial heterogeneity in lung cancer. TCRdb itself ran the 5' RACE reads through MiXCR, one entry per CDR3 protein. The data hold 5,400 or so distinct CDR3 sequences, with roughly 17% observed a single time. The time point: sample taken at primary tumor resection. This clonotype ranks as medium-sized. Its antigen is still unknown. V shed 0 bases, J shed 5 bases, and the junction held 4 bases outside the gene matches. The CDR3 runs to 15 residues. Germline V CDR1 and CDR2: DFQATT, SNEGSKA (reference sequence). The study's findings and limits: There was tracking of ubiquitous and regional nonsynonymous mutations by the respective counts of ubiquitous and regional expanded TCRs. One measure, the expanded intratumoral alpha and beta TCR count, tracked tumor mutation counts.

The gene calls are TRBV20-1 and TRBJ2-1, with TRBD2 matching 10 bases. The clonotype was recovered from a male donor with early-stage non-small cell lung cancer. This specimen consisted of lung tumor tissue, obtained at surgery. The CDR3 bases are TGCAGTGCTAGAGACGCTAGCGGGAGCGACAATGAGCAGTTCTTC. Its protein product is CSARDASGSDNEQFF.